These 7 T cell receptor beta chains came from one sample sequenced in a study of PD-L1 blockade in urothelial cancer. Produced via immunoSEQ multiplex PCR; TCRdb's table is partial and in-frame only. This sample has fewer than 35,000 clones, with around 86% found just once. Material: PBMCs, obtained around atezolizumab (anti-PD-L1) treatment. The receptors originated from a man between 45 and 60 years old with urothelial cancer.

The chain links TRBV9 to TRBJ1-1; a possible D gene is TRBD1 (6 bases). The CDR3 extends over 13 amino acids. Germline V lookup: CDR1 SGDLS, CDR2 YYNGEE. The ends were cut back, 7 bases at V and 5 bases at J, with 15 bases in the middle. The CDR3: CASGRGALTEAFF. Written as DNA, the CDR3 is TGTGCCAGCGGGCGGGGGGCGCTTACTGAAGCTTTCTTT.

The rearrangement uses TRBV14 and TRBJ1-4; D is perhaps TRBD1 (6 bases). With 5 bases removed from V and 8 bases from J, the gap between germline ends came to 15 bases. The CDR3 is 14 amino acids. Germline CDR1 and CDR2: SGHDN and FVKESK. Written as DNA, the CDR3 is TGTGCCAGCAGCTTCGGGGGGGCTGGAGAAAAACTGTTTTTT. It specifies CASSFGGAGEKLFF.

V usage is TRBV5-1 and J usage is TRBJ2-7; D possibly corresponds to TRBD1 (7 bases). This CDR3 spans 14 amino acids. The germline V gene has CDR1 SGHRS and CDR2 YFSETQ. The V gene lost 4 bases and the J gene lost 7 bases, with 18 bases spanning the gap. The CDR3 reads CASSTGDSLSEQYV. Written as DNA, the CDR3 is TGCGCCAGCAGCACAGGGGACTCTCTCTCGGAGCAGTACGTC.

This clone was picked up a small number of times. The gene calls are TRBV14 and TRBJ1-6; perhaps TRBD1 as D (5 bases). V was clipped by 1 base and J by 0 bases, with 16 bases between them. CDR1 and CDR2 (germline): SGHDN, FVKESK. The CDR3 loop spans 19 amino acids. CDR3 protein: CASSQVSVRQYSYNSPLHF. The CDR3 bases are TGTGCCAGCAGCCAAGTATCGGTTCGACAGTACTCCTATAATTCACCCCTCCACTTT.

The chain uses TRBV5-5 and TRBJ2-5; D may be TRBD1 (6 bases). Deletions cut 2 bases from V and 5 bases from J, with 10 bases between. Per germline, CDR1 SGHKS and CDR2 YYEKEE (reference sequence). The CDR3 contains 13 residues. CDR3 sequence: CASSLQGRETQYF. The CDR3 bases are TGTGCCAGCAGCTTACAGGGAAGGGAGACCCAGTACTTC. Combining the CDR3 with reference TRBV5-5 and TRBJ2-5 gives the whole variable domain DAGVTQSPTHLIKTRGQQVTLRCSPISGHKSVSWYQQVLGQGPQFIFQYYEKEERGRGNFPDRFSARQFPNYSSELNVNALLLGDSALYLCASSLQGRETQYFGPGTRLLVL.

The chain joins TRBV6-5 to TRBJ1-1; the D is unclear. The CDR3 length is 15 residues. In germline, CDR1 is MNHEY, CDR2 SVGAGI. The V end was cut by 6 bases, the J end by 3 bases, with 17 bases between. The CDR3 region is CASRAFRTLHTEAFF. In nucleotides, the CDR3 is TGTGCCAGCAGAGCCTTCAGGACTCTTCACACTGAAGCTTTCTTT.

This clone was found once. This chain links TRBV28 with TRBJ2-7; D not resolved. CDR3 length: 16 residues. CDR1 MDHEN and CDR2 SYDVKM come from the germline V gene. The germline V and J ends were trimmed by 6 bases and 7 bases, with 25 bases remaining between them. CDR3 sequence reads: CASSPRGSLAEEEQYF. CDR3 nucleotide sequence: TGTGCCAGCAGCCCCCGCGGAAGTCTGGCTGAAGAGGAGCAGTACTTC.